The 9 T cell receptor beta chains below come from one sample, sequenced in a study of cytomegalovirus exposure and HLA in healthy donors. The PCR had 60 Vbeta and 13 Jbeta primers. Data came from immunoSEQ multiplex PCR; TCRdb stores just in-frame clones and leaves some out. The sample holds roughly 150,000 clones, around 75% seen once. Sequenced sample: PBMCs. The receptors were gathered from a man aged 30 to 39 in good health and CMV-seronegative.

The rearrangement uses TRBV5-5 and TRBJ2-6; D unclear. The CDR3 extends over 15 amino acids. Germline lookup yields CDR1 SGHKS and CDR2 YYEKEE (reference sequence). The V end lost 0 bases, the J end lost 0 bases, and 4 bases lay between the germline ends. The CDR3 is CASSLGDSGANVLTF. DNA for the CDR3: TGTGCCAGCAGCTTGGGCGACTCTGGGGCCAACGTCCTGACTTTC.

The rearrangement uses TRBV19 and TRBJ2-7; D is possibly TRBD1 (6 bases). V was trimmed by 3 bases and J by 0 bases, leaving 21 bases between them. Germline V gene sequence: CDR1 LNHDA, CDR2 SQIVND (reference sequence). This CDR3 is built from 18 residues. CDR3 sequence: CASSMDNVGDTISYEQYF. The CDR3 coding sequence is TGTGCCAGTAGTATGGATAATGTTGGGGACACCATCTCCTACGAGCAGTACTTC.

The rearrangement uses TRBV4-1 and TRBJ1-1; D might be TRBD1 (6 bases). The CDR3 is 16 amino acids. Trimming left V 4 bases short and J 5 bases short, with 20 bases between. Germline CDR1 and CDR2: MGHRA and YSYEKL. This CDR3 is CASSPLRGGVRTEAFF. CDR3 DNA: TGCGCCAGCAGCCCCCTAAGGGGGGGGGTAAGGACTGAAGCTTTCTTT.

This rearrangement joins TRBV6-4 to TRBJ2-1; D might be TRBD1 (6 bases). This CDR3 comprises 13 residues. Germline V gives CDR1 MRHNA, CDR2 SNTAGT. V lost 5 bases to trimming and J lost 4 bases, with 9 bases between them. The CDR3 DNA reads as TGTGCCAGCAGTCCACAGGGTTACAATGAGCAGTTCTTC. It is translated as CASSPQGYNEQFF.

This clone was seen once. The chain carries TRBV28 and TRBJ1-4; 10 bases align to TRBD1. This CDR3 region has 15 residues. J was trimmed by 8 bases and V by 6 bases; bases with no gene match: 9. CDR1 MDHEN and CDR2 SYDVKM come from the germline V gene. In DNA form, the CDR3 reads TGTGCCAGCAGCCGGGTGGGGACAGGGGACGAAAAACTGTTTTTT. Its protein product is CASSRVGTGDEKLFF.

This clone has more than one count but fewer than ten. CDR3 in DNA: TGTGCCAGCAGCTTGGTGGCGGGACGTTCTCACACCGGGGAGCTGTTTTTT. It specifies CASSLVAGRSHTGELFF. The rearrangement links TRBV5-6 to TRBJ2-2, with D perhaps TRBD2 (6 bases). The length of the CDR3 is 17 residues. CDR1 is SGHDT and CDR2 is YYEEEE in the germline V gene. Trimming took 0 bases from V and 3 from J, leaving 15 bases between them.

The V and J genes are TRBV25-1 and TRBJ2-7; no firm D call. With 3 bases removed from V and 3 bases from J, the gap between germline ends came to 6 bases. Germline V gene data show CDR1 as MGHDK and CDR2 as SYGVNS. This CDR3 spans 12 amino acids. CDR3 sequence: CASSDEFYEQYF. CDR3 bases: TGTGCCAGCAGTGATGAGTTCTACGAGCAGTACTTC.

The V and J genes are TRBV2 and TRBJ2-3; the match to TRBD1 covers 9 bases. The CDR3 runs 15 residues. Germline trimming cut 10 bases from V and 1 base from J; bases unmatched to any gene: 9. Germline values: CDR1 SNHLY, CDR2 FYNNEI. The CDR3 loop is CATASRQGGTDTQYF. As DNA, the CDR3 is TGTGCCACCGCTAGCCGACAGGGGGGCACAGATACGCAGTATTTT.

Notes on this clone: Other DNA sequences in the sample encode the same CDR3. The J gene is TRBJ2-1, the V gene TRBV30, with 14 bases that match TRBD2. There are 15 residues in the CDR3. V shed 2 bases, J shed 6 bases, and the junction held 3 bases outside the gene matches. Per germline, CDR1 GTSNPN and CDR2 SVGIG (reference sequence). CDR3 DNA: TGTGCCTGGAGTCTCGGACTAGCGGGAGGCAATGAGCAGTTCTTC. Its translation is CAWSLGLAGGNEQFF.